In this sample, the clone carrying this T cell receptor beta chain turned up a few times. Its cognate antigen is unknown. The sample belongs to a study of T cell repertoires in cytomegalovirus infection. Study-level background: Public TCR beta signatures provided an indication of both CMV infection and a matching HLA type.

Study results and limitations: HLA-C-restricted CMV clonotypes gave the most frequent clonotype in two of eight donors. Cumulative public TCR beta family frequency identified carriers of CMV plus the relevant HLA.

Germline assignment: CDR1 ENHRY and CDR2 SYGVKD. This CDR3 spans 18 amino acids. Trimming took 1 base from V and 0 from J, leaving 16 bases between them. A single record per CDR3 protein comes from TCRdb applying MiXCR to the reads. This sample yields more than 650,000 distinct CDR3 sequences, of which roughly a third are seen a single time; roughly 2.8% belongs to the top ten. The chain carries TRBV10-3 and TRBJ2-1; possibly TRBD1 or TRBD2 for D (5 bases each). The clonotype originates from a human donor in good health (CMV status not recorded). Some clones in this sample may be carry-over from other donors' samples. The material sequenced was PBMCs. The CDR3 nucleotides are TGTGCCATCAGTGAGTTTGCCCTACAGGACTTCTCCTACAATGAGCAGTTCTTC. Amino acids: CAISEFALQDFSYNEQFF.